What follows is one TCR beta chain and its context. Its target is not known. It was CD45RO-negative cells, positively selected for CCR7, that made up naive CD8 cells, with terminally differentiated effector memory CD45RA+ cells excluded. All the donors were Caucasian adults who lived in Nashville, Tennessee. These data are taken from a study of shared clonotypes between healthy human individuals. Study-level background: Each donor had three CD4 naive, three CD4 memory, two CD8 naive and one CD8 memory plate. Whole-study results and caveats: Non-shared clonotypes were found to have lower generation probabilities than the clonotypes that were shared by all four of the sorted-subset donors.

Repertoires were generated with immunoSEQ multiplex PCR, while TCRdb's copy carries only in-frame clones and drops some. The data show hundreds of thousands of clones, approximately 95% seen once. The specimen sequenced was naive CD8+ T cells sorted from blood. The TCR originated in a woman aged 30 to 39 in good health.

CDR3 DNA: TGCGCCAGCAGCCAAGGGCCGGGGGAGAATGGCTACACCTTC. Translating gives CASSQGPGENGYTF. The V call is TRBV4-1, the J call TRBJ1-2; D might be TRBD1 (5 bases). Trimming removed 1 base from V and 6 bases from J, with 12 bases in between. The CDR3 totals 14 residues. CDR1 is MGHRA and CDR2 is YSYEKL in the germline V gene.